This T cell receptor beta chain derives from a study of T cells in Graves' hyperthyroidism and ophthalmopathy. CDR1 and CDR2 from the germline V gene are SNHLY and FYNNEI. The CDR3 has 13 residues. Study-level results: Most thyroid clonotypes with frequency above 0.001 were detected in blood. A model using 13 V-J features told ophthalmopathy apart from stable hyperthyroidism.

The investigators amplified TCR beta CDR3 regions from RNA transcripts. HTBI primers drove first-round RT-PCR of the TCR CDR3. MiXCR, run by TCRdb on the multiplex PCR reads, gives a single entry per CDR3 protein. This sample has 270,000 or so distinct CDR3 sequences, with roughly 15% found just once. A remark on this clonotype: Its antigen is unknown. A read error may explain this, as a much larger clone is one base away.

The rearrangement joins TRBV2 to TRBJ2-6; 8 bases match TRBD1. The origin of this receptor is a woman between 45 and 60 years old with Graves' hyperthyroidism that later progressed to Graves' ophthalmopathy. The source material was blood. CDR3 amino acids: CAGQGSGASVLTF. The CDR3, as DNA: TGTGCCGGACAGGGTTCTGGGGCCAGCGTCCTGACTTTC.